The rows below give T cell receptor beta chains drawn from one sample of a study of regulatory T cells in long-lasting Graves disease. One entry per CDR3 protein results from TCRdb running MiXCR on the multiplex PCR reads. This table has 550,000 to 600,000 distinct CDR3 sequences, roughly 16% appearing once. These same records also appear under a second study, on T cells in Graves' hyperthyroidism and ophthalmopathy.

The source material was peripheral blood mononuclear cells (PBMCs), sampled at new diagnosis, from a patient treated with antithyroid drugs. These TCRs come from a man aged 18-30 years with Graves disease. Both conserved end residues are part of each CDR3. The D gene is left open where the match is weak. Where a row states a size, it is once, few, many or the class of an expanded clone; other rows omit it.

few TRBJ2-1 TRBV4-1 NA CASSQPRDTSREQFF TGCGCCAGCAGCCAACCACGGGACACTTCTAGGGAGCAGTTCTTC
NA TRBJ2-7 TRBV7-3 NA CASSTDIDRQQYF TGTGCCAGCAGCACTGACATTGACAGGCAGCAGTACTTC
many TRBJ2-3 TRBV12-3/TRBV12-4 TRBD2 CASRVGLAGPDTQYF TGTGCCAGCAGGGTCGGACTAGCGGGTCCAGATACGCAGTATTTT
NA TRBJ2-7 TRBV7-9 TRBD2 CVSSWGREEGYEQYF TGTGTCAGCAGCTGGGGGCGGGAGGAAGGGTACGAGCAGTACTTC
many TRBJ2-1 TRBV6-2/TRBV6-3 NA CASSYRDYNEQFF TGTGCCAGCAGTTACCGGGACTACAATGAGCAGTTCTTC
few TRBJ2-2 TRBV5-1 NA CASSLKRTGELFF TGCGCCAGCAGCTTGAAAAGGACCGGGGAGCTGTTTTTT
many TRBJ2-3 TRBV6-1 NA CASRDTTDTQYF TGTGCCAGCAGGGACACCACAGATACGCAGTATTTT
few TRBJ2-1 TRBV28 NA CASSFGLRYEQFF TGTGCCAGCAGTTTCGGGCTGCGGTATGAGCAGTTCTTC
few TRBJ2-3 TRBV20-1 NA CSARGLGVRSNTQYF TGCAGTGCTAGAGGCCTGGGGGTCCGGTCGAATACGCAGTATTTT
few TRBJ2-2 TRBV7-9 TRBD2 CASSLIASGSLITGELFF TGTGCCAGCAGCCTGATCGCTAGCGGGAGCTTGATCACCGGGGAGCTGTTTTTT
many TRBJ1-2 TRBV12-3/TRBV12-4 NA CASSPSGGGLYGYTF TGTGCCAGCAGTCCCTCCGGGGGGGGACTTTATGGCTACACCTTC
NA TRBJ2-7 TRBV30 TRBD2 CAWMGIKTSGPTYEQYF TGTGCCTGGATGGGCATCAAAACTAGCGGCCCTACCTACGAGCAGTACTTC
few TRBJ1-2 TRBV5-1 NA CASSARTSGPNYGYTF TGCGCCAGCAGCGCCCGGACATCGGGGCCTAACTATGGCTACACCTTC
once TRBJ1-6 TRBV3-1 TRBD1 CASSSLDRGNSPLHF TGTGCCAGCAGCTCCCTCGACAGGGGTAATTCACCCCTCCACTTT
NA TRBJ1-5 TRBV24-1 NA CATSDRANQPQHF TGTGCCACCAGTGACCGGGCTAATCAGCCCCAGCATTTT
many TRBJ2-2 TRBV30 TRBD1 CAWRGQGVRTGELFF TGTGCCTGGAGGGGACAGGGGGTTCGCACCGGGGAGCTGTTTTTT
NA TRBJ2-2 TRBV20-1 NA CSAGTVSTGELFF TGCAGTGCAGGGACGGTGAGCACCGGGGAGCTGTTTTTT
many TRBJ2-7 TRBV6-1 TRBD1 CASRHDRDSPYEQYF TGTGCCAGCAGACATGACAGGGATTCGCCCTACGAGCAGTACTTC
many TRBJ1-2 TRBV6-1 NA CAIGTKGGNYGYTF TGTGCCATCGGTACTAAGGGAGGGAACTATGGCTACACCTTC
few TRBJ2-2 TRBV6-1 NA CASSRDLDTGELFF TGTGCCAGCAGTCGGGACTTAGACACCGGGGAGCTGTTTTTT
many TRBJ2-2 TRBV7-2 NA CASSLVQTNTGELFF TGTGCCAGCAGCTTAGTACAGACGAACACCGGGGAGCTGTTTTTT
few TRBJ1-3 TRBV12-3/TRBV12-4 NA CASSYGGGGSTIYF TGTGCCAGCAGTTACGGGGGGGGAGGAAGCACCATATATTTT